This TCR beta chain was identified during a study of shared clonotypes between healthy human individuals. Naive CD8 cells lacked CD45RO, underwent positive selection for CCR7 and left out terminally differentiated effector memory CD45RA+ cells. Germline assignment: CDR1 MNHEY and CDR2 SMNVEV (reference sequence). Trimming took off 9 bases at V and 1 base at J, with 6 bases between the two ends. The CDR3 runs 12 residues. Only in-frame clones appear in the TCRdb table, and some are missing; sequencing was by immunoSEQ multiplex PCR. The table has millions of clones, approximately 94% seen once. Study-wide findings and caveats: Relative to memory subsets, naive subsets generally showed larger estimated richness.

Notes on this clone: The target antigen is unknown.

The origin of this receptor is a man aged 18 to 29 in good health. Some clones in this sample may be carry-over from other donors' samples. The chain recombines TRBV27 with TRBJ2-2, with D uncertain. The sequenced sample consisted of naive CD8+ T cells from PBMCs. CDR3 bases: TGTGCCAGTCGCATGAACACCGGGGAGCTGTTTTTT. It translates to CASRMNTGELFF.